Presented here are 21 T cell receptor beta chains from one specimen sequenced in a study of cytomegalovirus exposure and HLA in healthy donors. The PCR used 60 Vbeta and 13 Jbeta primers. Profiled with immunoSEQ multiplex PCR; TCRdb holds only in-frame clones, not every one. The repertoire consists of fewer than 200,000 clones, with around 68% occurring once and the leading ten covering approximately 1.5%. Specimen: PBMCs. The receptors were sampled from a man aged 45 to 65 in good health and CMV-seronegative.

A few counts support this clone. The genes are TRBV2 and TRBJ1-1; D possibly corresponds to TRBD1 (5 bases). CDR3 size: 15 residues. V was trimmed by 0 bases and J by 6 bases, leaving 14 bases between them. Germline V gene data show CDR1 as SNHLY and CDR2 as FYNNEI. The CDR3 region is CASSEAAPTASEAFF. The CDR3 bases are TGTGCCAGCAGTGAAGCAGCGCCGACAGCCTCTGAAGCTTTCTTT.

V and J are TRBV6-1 and TRBJ1-2, with 7 bases aligning to TRBD1. The V segment lost 3 bases and the J segment 4 bases; nucleotides outside the gene matches: 5. The germline V gene has CDR1 MNHNS and CDR2 SASEGT. The CDR3 extends over 14 amino acids. DNA of the CDR3: TGTGCCAGCAGTGATGTGGGACAGCGCTATGGCTACACCTTC. Its translation is CASSDVGQRYGYTF.

CDR3 amino acids: CASSYLSGPEDTEAFF. In DNA, the CDR3 is TGTGCCAGCAGTTACCTCAGCGGTCCCGAGGACACTGAAGCTTTCTTT. V usage is TRBV6-6 and J usage is TRBJ1-1; D is ambiguous. V shed 2 bases and J shed 3 bases, with 16 bases lying between them. This CDR3 comprises 16 residues. In germline, CDR1 is MNHNY, CDR2 SVGAGI (reference sequence).

V is TRBV28 and J is TRBJ1-5; a possible D gene is TRBD1 (6 bases). The CDR3 runs 14 residues. In germline, CDR1 is MDHEN, CDR2 SYDVKM. V gave up 8 bases and J gave up 3 bases, with 14 bases separating them. The CDR3 bases are TGTGCCAGCGACCTCGACAGGCTCAATCAGCCCCAGCATTTT. Its protein product is CASDLDRLNQPQHF.

This clone has just a few counts. CDR3 in amino acids: CACNKNTEAFF. The DNA of the CDR3 is TGTGCCTGTAACAAGAACACTGAAGCTTTCTTT. The rearrangement links TRBV19 to TRBJ1-1; D unclear. The CDR3 runs 11 residues. The V gene's germline CDR1 is LNHDA and CDR2 SQIVND (reference sequence). V dropped 11 bases and J dropped 1 base, with 8 bases sitting between them.

The chain joins TRBV6-6 to TRBJ1-2; the match to TRBD1 covers 8 bases. Germline V gene sequence: CDR1 MNHNY, CDR2 SVGAGI (reference sequence). Trimming took 2 bases from V and 3 from J; bases not matched to a gene: 5. This CDR3 is 15 amino acids long. For the CDR3, the DNA is TGTGCCAGCAGTTACCCCGAGACAGGGGACTATGGCTACACCTTC. Protein product: CASSYPETGDYGYTF.

This clone was counted once. The genes are TRBV28 and TRBJ1-3; no clear D gene. Germline CDR1 MDHEN, CDR2 SYDVKM. Between the trimmed V and J ends, which lost 6 bases and 2 bases, there was a span of 11 bases. CDR3 length: 14 amino acids. The CDR3 region is CASRPDNPGNTIYF. The CDR3 DNA sequence: TGTGCCAGCAGGCCCGACAATCCTGGAAACACCATATATTTT.

The rearrangement uses TRBV19 and TRBJ1-1; D is undetermined. Trimming took 6 bases from V and 0 from J, leaving 17 bases between them. The V gene's germline CDR1 is LNHDA and CDR2 SQIVND (reference sequence). CDR3 length equals 16 residues. The CDR3 DNA reads as TGTGCCAGTAGGCCGCGGACTGAAGTTATGAACACTGAAGCTTTCTTT. Translation: CASRPRTEVMNTEAFF.

The chain recombines TRBV28 with TRBJ1-1; D perhaps matches TRBD1 (6 bases). The CDR3 sequence is 13 residues long. The V gene lost 6 bases and the J gene lost 3 bases, with 11 bases spanning the gap. From germline, CDR1 is MDHEN and CDR2 SYDVKM. The CDR3 DNA is TGTGCCAGCAGGGCTCCAGGGGACACTGAAGCTTTCTTT. It yields the protein CASRAPGDTEAFF.

In its sample, this clone was seen a few times. The V and J genes are TRBV28 and TRBJ1-3; perhaps TRBD1 as D (6 bases). The V gene's germline CDR1 is MDHEN and CDR2 SYDVKM. Trimming removed 4 bases from V and 11 bases from J, with 18 bases in between. The CDR3 is made up of 14 amino acids. The CDR3 nucleotides read TGTGCCAGCAGTTCGGGGGGCGAGGGTGTTCCCATATATTTT. It specifies CASSSGGEGVPIYF. The full variable domain, with the rest looked up from reference TRBV28 and TRBJ1-3, is DVKVTQSSRYLVKRTGEKVFLECVQDMDHENMFWYRQDPGLGLRLIYFSYDVKMKEKGDIPEGYSVSREKKERFSLILESASTNQTSMYLCASSSGGEGVPIYFGEGSWLTVV.

The rearrangement links TRBV11-2 to TRBJ1-2, with 7 bases identical to TRBD1. This CDR3 spans 14 amino acids. Germline CDR1 and CDR2: SGHAT and FQNNGV. Trimming at V came to 5 bases and at J to 4 bases, leaving 7 bases not matched to a gene. As DNA, the CDR3 is TGTGCCAGCAGCCGACAGGGTGAGGTCTATGGCTACACCTTC. Amino acid sequence: CASSRQGEVYGYTF.

The rearrangement uses TRBV6-5 and TRBJ1-1; the match to TRBD1 covers 7 bases. This CDR3 contains 14 residues. V dropped 5 bases and J dropped 4; count of bases not matched to a gene: 7. Per the germline V gene, CDR1 is MNHEY and CDR2 is SVGAGI. The DNA for the CDR3 is TGTGCCAGCAGTAAGACAGGGCGGATCACTGAAGCTTTCTTT. Protein sequence: CASSKTGRITEAFF.

The table lists this clone with a few counts. The V call is TRBV12-5, the J call TRBJ2-3, with a weak D call TRBD2 (7 bases). This CDR3 has 17 amino acids. The V gene lost 3 bases and the J gene lost 0 bases, with 16 bases spanning the gap. Looked up from germline, CDR1 is LGHNT and CDR2 is FRNRAP. CDR3: CASGLERGASSTDTQYF. The CDR3 DNA sequence: TGTGCTAGTGGTTTAGAACGGGGGGCCTCTAGCACAGATACGCAGTATTTT.

The CDR3 DNA follows: TGTGCCATCAGGGACAAAGGGGGTACTGAAGCTTTCTTT. Translated, it gives CAIRDKGGTEAFF. The rearrangement links TRBV10-3 to TRBJ1-1; possibly TRBD1 for D (6 bases). V was shortened by 6 bases and J by 5 bases, with 13 bases between the two germline ends. Germline V CDR1 and CDR2: ENHRY, SYGVKD. The CDR3 has 13 residues.

The chain is built from TRBV6-5 and TRBJ1-5; D not resolved. Trimming stripped 6 bases from V and 3 bases from J, with 12 bases between. The CDR3 covers 14 residues. CDR1 is MNHEY and CDR2 is SVGAGI in the germline V gene. CDR3 amino acids: CASSTGEYNQPQHF. The DNA for the CDR3 is TGTGCCAGCAGCACCGGGGAATACAATCAGCCCCAGCATTTT.

This clone has only a few counts. The V call is TRBV9, the J call TRBJ2-7; 7 bases are shared with TRBD2. J gave up 12 bases and V 3 bases, and 12 bases lay outside the gene matches. CDR3 length equals 13 residues. The germline V gene encodes CDR1 SGDLS and CDR2 YYNGEE. This CDR3 reads CASSASTGDYTYF. The CDR3 DNA sequence: TGTGCCAGCAGCGCATCAACGGGGGACTACACGTACTTC. The entire variable domain, with the rest obtained from reference TRBV9 and TRBJ2-7, is as follows: DSGVTQTPKHLITATGQRVTLRCSPRSGDLSVYWYQQSLDQGLQFLIQYYNGEERAKGNILERFSAQQFPDLHSELNLSSLELGDSALYFCASSASTGDYTYFGPGTRLTVT.

The V and J genes are TRBV7-8 and TRBJ2-1; possibly TRBD2 for D (6 bases). V lost 1 base and J lost 4, with 14 bases in between. Germline CDR1 SGHVS, CDR2 FQNEAQ. The CDR3 length is 16 residues. Written as DNA, the CDR3 is TGTGCCAGCAGCTTAGAGGGACTCCTTCCTTACAATGAGCAGTTCTTC. Protein: CASSLEGLLPYNEQFF.

This rearrangement joins TRBV5-4 to TRBJ2-1, with 7 positions matching TRBD2. The trim removed 1 base at V and 8 bases at J, leaving 0 bases unmatched. The CDR3 is made up of 12 amino acids. CDR1 and CDR2 (germline): SGHNT, YYREEE (reference sequence). The CDR3 here is CASSLTSDEQFF. Written as DNA, the CDR3 is TGTGCCAGCAGCTTGACTAGCGATGAGCAGTTCTTC.

The genes are TRBV6-1 and TRBJ1-2, with D uncertain. Germline loops: CDR1 MNHNS, CDR2 SASEGT. The CDR3 runs to 11 residues. Trimming removed 5 bases at V and 5 bases at J, with 6 bases between. The CDR3 region has the DNA TGTGCCAGCAGTAAGGAGTATGGCTACACCTTC. It is translated as CASSKEYGYTF.

This chain joins TRBV7-2 and TRBJ1-1; a weak D match, TRBD1 (6 bases). The CDR3 covers 14 residues. Between the trimmed V and J ends, which lost 5 bases and 3 bases, there was a span of 13 bases. Germline lookup yields CDR1 SGHTA and CDR2 FQGNSA. The CDR3 DNA is TGTGCCAGCAGCCTGACAGGCACCTACACTGAAGCTTTCTTT. Translation: CASSLTGTYTEAFF.

The V and J genes are TRBV25-1 and TRBJ2-3, with 9 bases that match TRBD1. This CDR3 contains 16 residues. The V gene's germline CDR1 is MGHDK and CDR2 SYGVNS. Trimming at V came to 4 bases and at J to 5 bases, leaving 10 bases not matched to a gene. CDR3 region: CASSVRTGARVDTQYF. The CDR3 region has the DNA TGTGCCAGCAGTGTGCGGACAGGGGCGAGGGTAGATACGCAGTATTTT.